The TCR beta chain under discussion was sequenced for a study of molecular identifiers for immune sequencing clone quantification. The CDR3 runs to 18 residues. Germline V gene sequence: CDR1 MNHEY, CDR2 SVGAGI. V was cut by 1 base and J by 0 bases, with 13 bases left in between. This clonotype was observed a handful of times. TCRdb redid the calling of the PCR reads with MiXCR, one entry per CDR3 protein. The sample records a few hundred thousand distinct CDR3 sequences, about 25% being singletons. The chain joins TRBV6-5 to TRBJ2-6, with D hard to call. Material: naive CD8+ T cells from blood, with Jurkat cell RNA spiked in. The subset is: FACS-sorted CD8+CD4-CCR7+CD45RA+ naive T cells. The receptor was isolated from a human donor in good health. Some libraries in this study had Jurkat cell RNA spiked in. This CDR3 reads CASSYFEAPSSGANVLTF. Written as DNA, the CDR3 is TGTGCCAGCAGTTACTTCGAGGCTCCTTCCTCTGGGGCCAACGTCCTGACTTTC.